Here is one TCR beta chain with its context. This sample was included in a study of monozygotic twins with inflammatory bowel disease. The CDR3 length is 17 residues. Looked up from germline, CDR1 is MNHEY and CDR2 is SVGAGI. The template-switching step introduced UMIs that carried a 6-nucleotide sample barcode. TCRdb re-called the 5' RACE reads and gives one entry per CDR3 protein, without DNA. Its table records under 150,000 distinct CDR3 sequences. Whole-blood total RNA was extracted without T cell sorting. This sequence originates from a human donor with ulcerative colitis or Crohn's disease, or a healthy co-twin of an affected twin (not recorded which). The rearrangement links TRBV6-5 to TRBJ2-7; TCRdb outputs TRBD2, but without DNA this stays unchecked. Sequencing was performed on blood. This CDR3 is CASSYLGQAGGSYEQYF.